Included here is one T cell receptor beta chain sequence, with context. From germline, CDR1 is SGHTA and CDR2 FQGNSA. Deletions cut 5 bases from V and 5 bases from J, with 14 bases between. The CDR3 has 14 residues. This sample stems from a study of HIV-infected patients and healthy controls. One entry per CDR3 protein results from TCRdb running MiXCR on the 5' RACE reads. The sample lists around 62,000 distinct CDR3 sequences, 15% to 20% occurring once. The sequenced material came from CD4+ T cells from blood. The J gene is TRBJ2-3, the V gene TRBV7-2; D remains unclear. The receptor was isolated from a human donor in good health. The CDR3 DNA reads as TGTGCCAGCAGCCCCTACGAAAGCCTAGATACGCAGTATTTT. Translation gives CASSPYESLDTQYF.